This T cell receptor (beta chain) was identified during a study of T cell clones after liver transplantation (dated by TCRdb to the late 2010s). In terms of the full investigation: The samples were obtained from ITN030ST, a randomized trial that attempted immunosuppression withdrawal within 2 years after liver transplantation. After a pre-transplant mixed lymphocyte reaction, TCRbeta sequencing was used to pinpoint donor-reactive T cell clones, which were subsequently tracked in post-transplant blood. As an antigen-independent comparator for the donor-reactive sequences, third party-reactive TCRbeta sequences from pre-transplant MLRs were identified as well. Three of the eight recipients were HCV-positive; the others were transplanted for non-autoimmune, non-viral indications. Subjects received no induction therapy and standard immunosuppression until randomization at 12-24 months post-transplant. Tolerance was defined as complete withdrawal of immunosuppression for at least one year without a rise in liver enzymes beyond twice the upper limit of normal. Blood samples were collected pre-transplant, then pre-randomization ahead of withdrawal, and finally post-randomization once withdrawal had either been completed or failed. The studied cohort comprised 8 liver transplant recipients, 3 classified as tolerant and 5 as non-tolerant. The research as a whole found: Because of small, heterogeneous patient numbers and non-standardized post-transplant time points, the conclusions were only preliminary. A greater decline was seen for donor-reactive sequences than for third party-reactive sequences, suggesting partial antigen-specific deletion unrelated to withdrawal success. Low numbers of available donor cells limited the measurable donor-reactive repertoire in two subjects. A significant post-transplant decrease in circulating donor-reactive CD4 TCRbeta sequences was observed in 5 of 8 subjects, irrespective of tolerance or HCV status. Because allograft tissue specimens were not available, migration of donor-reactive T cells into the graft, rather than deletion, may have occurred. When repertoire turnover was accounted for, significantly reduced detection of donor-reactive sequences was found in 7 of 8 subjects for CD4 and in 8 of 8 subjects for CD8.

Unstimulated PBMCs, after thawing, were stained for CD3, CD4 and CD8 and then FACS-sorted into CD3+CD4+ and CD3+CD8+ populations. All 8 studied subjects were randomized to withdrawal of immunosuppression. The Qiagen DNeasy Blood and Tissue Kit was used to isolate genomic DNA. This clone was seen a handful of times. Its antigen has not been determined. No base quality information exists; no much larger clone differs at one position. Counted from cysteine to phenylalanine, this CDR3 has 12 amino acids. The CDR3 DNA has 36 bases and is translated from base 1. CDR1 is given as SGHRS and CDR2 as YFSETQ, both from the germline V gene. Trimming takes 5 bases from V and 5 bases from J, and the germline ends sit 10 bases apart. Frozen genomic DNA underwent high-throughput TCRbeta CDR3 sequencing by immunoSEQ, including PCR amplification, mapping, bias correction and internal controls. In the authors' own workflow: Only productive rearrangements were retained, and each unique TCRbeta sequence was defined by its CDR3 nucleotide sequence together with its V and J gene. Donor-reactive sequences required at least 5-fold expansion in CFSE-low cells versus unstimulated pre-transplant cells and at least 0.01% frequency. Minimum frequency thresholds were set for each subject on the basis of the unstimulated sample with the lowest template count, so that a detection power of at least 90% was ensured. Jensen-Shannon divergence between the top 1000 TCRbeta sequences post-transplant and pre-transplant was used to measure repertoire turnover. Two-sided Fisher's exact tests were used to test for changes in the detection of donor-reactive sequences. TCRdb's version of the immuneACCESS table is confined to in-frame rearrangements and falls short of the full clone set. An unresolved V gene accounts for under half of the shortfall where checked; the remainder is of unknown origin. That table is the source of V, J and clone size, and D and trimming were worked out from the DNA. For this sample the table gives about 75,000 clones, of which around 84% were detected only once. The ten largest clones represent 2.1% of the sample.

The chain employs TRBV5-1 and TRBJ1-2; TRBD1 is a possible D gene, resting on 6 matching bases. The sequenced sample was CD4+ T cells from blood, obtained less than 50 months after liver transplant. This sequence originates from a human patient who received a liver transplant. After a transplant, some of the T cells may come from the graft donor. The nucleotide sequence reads TGCGCCAGCAGTGCGGGGGCTTATGGCTACACCTTC. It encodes CASSAGAYGYTF.